In its sample, the clone carrying this T cell receptor (beta chain) was seen once. This record comes from a study of blood T cell repertoires in COVID-19. In the study overall: Sites across the United States, Italy and Spain contributed samples from acute and convalescent COVID-19. From T cells, B-cell-depleted T cells, or PBMCs came the material, which was cDNA or gDNA.

How the authors handled the data: The authors estimated nucleated cell counts from reference gene primer amplification. Here immunoSEQ multiplex PCR was the method, and the copy in TCRdb shows in-frame clones only, minus some. D and trimming come from the DNA, and the V and J calls and clone size come from that table. The profile covers 60,000 to 75,000 clones, with 75% to 90% appearing a single time and roughly a third taken by the ten largest. Losses at the gene ends were 5 bases for V and 4 bases for J; bases not matched to a gene: 10. Germline CDR1 LGHNA, CDR2 YNFKEQ. The CDR3 is 16 amino acids. The specimen was peripheral blood. The origin of this receptor is a woman aged 80 or older with active or convalescent COVID-19. V is TRBV4-2 and J is TRBJ2-3; 9 bases are a match to TRBD2. CDR3 protein: CASSATRGGRADTQYF. DNA of the CDR3: TGTGCCAGCAGCGCGACGCGGGGGGGTAGAGCAGATACGCAGTATTTT.